The 21 T cell receptor beta chains below all came from one sample that was sequenced in a study of T cells after yellow fever vaccination. TCRdb reprocessed the 5' RACE reads via MiXCR and lists one record per CDR3 protein. The sample yields 500,000 to 650,000 distinct CDR3 sequences, about a sixth seen once. The specimen comprised PBMCs, sampled 4 to 5 days after the first yellow fever vaccination. Receptor source: a man in his late teens or twenties who received the YFV17D yellow fever vaccine.

This clonotype was seen many times. CDR3 residues: CASKAGLYQDNSPLHF. In DNA form, the CDR3 reads TGTGCCAGCAAGGCAGGGTTATATCAGGATAATTCACCCCTCCACTTT. The chain links TRBV6-1 to TRBJ1-6; a possible D gene is TRBD1 (5 bases). There are 16 residues in the CDR3. Germline values: CDR1 MNHNS, CDR2 SASEGT. V was pared by 7 bases and J by 5 bases, with 18 bases between.

The CDR3 DNA sequence: TGTGCCAGCAGCCAAGTTATGGCCGCCGAGGTGTTCTTC. This translates into CASSQVMAAEVFF. The V call is TRBV3-1, the J call TRBJ2-1; D unclear. V dropped 1 base and J dropped 15 bases, with 16 bases sitting between them. The CDR3 length is 13 residues. The germline V gene has CDR1 LGHDT and CDR2 YNNKEL (reference sequence).

The V call is TRBV5-6, the J call TRBJ2-7; 8 bases agree with TRBD1. The V gene's germline CDR1 is SGHDT and CDR2 YYEEEE. The junction had 6 bases not matched to a gene; V was cut back by 4 bases and J by 0 bases. The CDR3 loop spans 15 amino acids. The DNA for the CDR3 is TGTGCCAGCAGCGAATGGACAGGGAGCTCCTACGAGCAGTACTTC. Translated: CASSEWTGSSYEQYF.

This clonotype has more than one count but fewer than ten. The chain recombines TRBV19 with TRBJ1-2; no reliable D call. Germline CDR1 and CDR2: LNHDA and SQIVND (reference sequence). Between the trimmed V and J ends, which lost 6 bases and 5 bases, there was a span of 19 bases. The CDR3 runs to 15 residues. CDR3 loop: CASSAPDSEGYGYTF. CDR3 DNA: TGTGCCAGTAGCGCTCCTGATTCGGAGGGATATGGCTACACCTTC.

The sample holds a few counts of this clonotype. V and J are TRBV4-3 and TRBJ1-1; D is ambiguous. This CDR3 region has 15 residues. V lost 0 bases to trimming and J lost 2 bases, with 10 bases between them. CDR1 is LGHNA and CDR2 is YSLEER in the germline V gene. The CDR3: CASSQDRGRNTEAFF. CDR3 DNA: TGCGCCAGCAGCCAAGATCGAGGCAGAAACACTGAAGCTTTCTTT.

V gene TRBV4-1 combines with J gene TRBJ2-7; D gene ambiguous. The germline CDR1 and CDR2 sequences are MGHRA and YSYEKL. There are 12 residues in the CDR3. V gave up 0 bases and J gave up 7 bases, with 7 bases separating them. CDR3 protein: CASSQDLGEQYF. As DNA, the CDR3 is TGCGCCAGCAGCCAAGATCTAGGAGAGCAGTACTTC.

The J gene is TRBJ1-5, the V gene TRBV19, with TRBD1 matching 9 bases. The V gene's germline CDR1 is LNHDA and CDR2 SQIVND (reference sequence). There are 16 residues in the CDR3. After removal of 3 bases from V and 1 base from J, the junction contained 4 bases not matched to a gene. Here the CDR3 reads CASSITGGRSNQPQHF. The CDR3 region has the DNA TGTGCCAGTAGTATTACAGGGGGCCGGAGCAATCAGCCCCAGCATTTT.

The gene calls are TRBV5-1 and TRBJ2-7, with D possibly TRBD1 on 6 matching bases. The CDR3 loop spans 16 amino acids. Germline V gene sequence: CDR1 SGHRS, CDR2 YFSETQ. Trimming left V 2 bases short and J 6 bases short, with 21 bases between. CDR3 bases: TGCGCCAGCAGCTTCAGGGGCCGAGGTTCGCCGAGCGAGCAGTACTTC. It yields the protein CASSFRGRGSPSEQYF.

The chain has TRBV30 and TRBJ2-7; D is ambiguous. The germline CDR1 and CDR2 sequences are GTSNPN and SVGIG (reference sequence). V gave up 8 bases and J gave up 2 bases, with 7 bases separating them. The CDR3 has 10 amino acids. CDR3 DNA: TGTGCCCGCCGCCCCTACGAGCAGTACTTC. This codes for CARRPYEQYF.

This clonotype was counted only a few times. V and J are TRBV7-2 and TRBJ2-3, with D possibly matching TRBD2 (6 bases). The CDR3 runs to 16 residues. Trimming removed 5 bases at V and 5 bases at J, with 20 bases between. Germline loops: CDR1 SGHTA, CDR2 FQGNSA. This chain's CDR3 is CASSLGTYPEGDTQYF. In DNA form, the CDR3 reads TGTGCCAGCAGCCTGGGGACTTACCCCGAGGGAGATACGCAGTATTTT. The entire variable domain, with the rest obtained from reference TRBV7-2 and TRBJ2-3, is as follows: GAGVSQSPSNKVTEKGKDVELRCDPISGHTALYWYRQSLGQGLEFLIYFQGNSAPDKSGLPSDRFSAERTGGSVSTLTIQRTQQEDSAVYLCASSLGTYPEGDTQYFGPGTRLTVL.

This clonotype has ten or more counts. The V gene is TRBV14, the J gene TRBJ2-1; tentatively, D is TRBD2 (6 bases). Germline-derived CDR1 and CDR2 are SGHDN and FVKESK. The CDR3 runs 17 residues. V dropped 4 bases and J dropped 0 bases, with 16 bases sitting between them. CDR3 DNA: TGTGCCAGCAGCCCCGGTGGGGGGTGGGGCTCCTACAATGAGCAGTTCTTC. Its protein product is CASSPGGGWGSYNEQFF.

In its sample, this clonotype was seen a few times. The chain is built from TRBV24-1 and TRBJ2-3; D gene ambiguous. CDR1 and CDR2 (germline): KGHDR, SFDVKD. Between the trimmed V and J ends, which lost 5 bases and 3 bases, there was a span of 14 bases. The CDR3 contains 15 residues. CDR3 protein: CATSVGKSKTDTQYF. The CDR3 DNA is TGTGCCACCAGTGTGGGGAAGTCCAAAACAGATACGCAGTATTTT.

The sample holds many counts of this clonotype. The rearrangement uses TRBV6-5 and TRBJ2-2, with 10 bases matching TRBD2. The V gene end was trimmed by 7 bases and the J gene end by 5 bases; junction bases not matched to a gene: 10. This CDR3 contains 16 residues. In germline, CDR1 is MNHEY, CDR2 SVGAGI. This CDR3 reads CASTFSQTSGTGELFF. In DNA form, the CDR3 reads TGTGCCAGCACGTTTTCCCAGACTAGCGGGACCGGGGAGCTGTTTTTT.

The genes are TRBV7-2 and TRBJ2-3, with D unclear. The CDR3 contains 15 residues. Trimming left V 4 bases short and J 2 bases short, with 13 bases between. Germline V gene data show CDR1 as SGHTA and CDR2 as FQGNSA. The CDR3 sequence is CASSSYKGYTDTQYF. The CDR3 coding sequence is TGTGCCAGCAGCTCCTATAAAGGGTACACAGATACGCAGTATTTT.

The chain uses TRBV20-1 and TRBJ2-3; tentatively, D is TRBD1 or TRBD2 (5 bases each). The V end was cut by 1 base, the J end by 5 bases, with 13 bases between. The CDR3 extends over 14 amino acids. CDR1 and CDR2 (germline): DFQATT, SNEGSKA (reference sequence). CDR3 residues: CSARGVRDVDTQYF. The CDR3 region has the DNA TGCAGTGCTAGAGGTGTCCGGGACGTAGATACGCAGTATTTT.

This clonotype appeared a few times. The CDR3 is CSVVAVAGETQYF. CDR3 sequence (DNA): TGCAGCGTTGTGGCGGTAGCAGGAGAGACCCAGTACTTC. This chain connects TRBV29-1 to TRBJ2-5; no reliable D call. The CDR3 sequence is 13 residues long. The V end was cut by 4 bases, the J end by 4 bases, with 13 bases between. Germline loops: CDR1 SQVTM, CDR2 ANQGSEA.

The gene calls are TRBV20-1 and TRBJ2-7; no clear D. Trimming stripped 3 bases from V and 3 bases from J, with 9 bases between. The CDR3 consists of 12 residues. Germline values: CDR1 DFQATT, CDR2 SNEGSKA (reference sequence). The CDR3 region is CSASRTNYEQYF. Here the CDR3 DNA reads TGCAGTGCTAGTCGAACCAACTACGAGCAGTACTTC.

This clonotype was detected ten times or more. This chain joins TRBV5-1 and TRBJ2-4, with D unresolved. Trimming removed 0 bases from V and 0 bases from J, with 10 bases in between. The CDR3 contains 16 residues. Per germline, CDR1 SGHRS and CDR2 YFSETQ. In DNA form, the CDR3 reads TGCGCCAGCAGCTTGGGGCAGCAGTCAGCCAAAAACATTCAGTACTTC. It is translated as CASSLGQQSAKNIQYF.

The V gene is TRBV10-3, the J gene TRBJ2-5; 7 positions match TRBD1. V dropped 3 bases and J dropped 4; count of bases not matched to a gene: 5. This CDR3 region has 14 residues. Germline assignment: CDR1 ENHRY and CDR2 SYGVKD. The CDR3 DNA reads as TGTGCCATCAGTGAAACAGGGGTGGGAGAGACCCAGTACTTC. As protein: CAISETGVGETQYF.

V is TRBV7-9 and J is TRBJ2-3; 7 bases line up with TRBD1. V dropped 5 bases and J dropped 1; count of bases not matched to a gene: 12. The CDR3 totals 17 residues. CDR1 is SEHNR, CDR2 FQNEAQ, per germline (reference sequence). CDR3 sequence: CASSLRGTASRTDTQYF. CDR3 DNA: TGTGCCAGCAGCCTCAGGGGGACAGCGTCTCGCACAGATACGCAGTATTTT. The full variable domain, rest sourced from reference TRBV7-9 and TRBJ2-3, is DTGVSQNPRHKITKRGQNVTFRCDPISEHNRLYWYRQTLGQGPEFLTYFQNEAQLEKSRLLSDRFSAERPKGSFSTLEIQRTEQGDSAMYLCASSLRGTASRTDTQYFGPGTRLTVL.

As DNA, the CDR3 is TGTGCCAGCAGCCCTGAATTGGGACAGGGGAACACTGAAGCTTTCTTT. This sequence encodes CASSPELGQGNTEAFF. The chain uses TRBV4-2 and TRBJ1-1; TRBD1 aligns across 9 bases. This CDR3 spans 16 amino acids. CDR1 is LGHNA and CDR2 is YNFKEQ in the germline V gene. J lost 1 base, V lost 4 bases, and 7 bases had no gene match.